This T cell receptor (beta chain) was sequenced for a study of tumor-infiltrating lymphocytes in primary liver carcinoma (dated by TCRdb to the late 2010s). About the study as a whole: Surgical resection was performed in China between late 2015 and 2016 on about five patients with histopathologically diagnosed primary liver carcinoma. The five patients, three men and two women aged 30 to 69 years, had hepatocellular carcinoma (four) or combined HCC and intrahepatic cholangiocarcinoma (one). The five patients had tumors staged T1-T3 N0M0, with maximum diameters ranging from about 4.2 to 10 cm. Each sample produced about 3.5 to 7.13 million productive TCRbeta reads, and read depth showed no significant difference between tissue types. The study combined TCRbeta repertoire sequencing, expression microarrays and whole-exome sequencing across five regions of each liver tumor, with adjacent normal tissue and blood. A total of some 35 specimens from 5 patients underwent TCRbeta repertoire sequencing, comprising some 25 tumor regions, 5 adjacent noncancerous liver tissues and 5 peripheral blood samples. Repertoires from technical replicates were highly reproducible, with mean shared-clone rates about 0.86 and correlation coefficients above 0.98. The full study reports these points: Repertoire overlap was higher between tumor regions (mean around 36%) than tumor-adjacent (17%) or tumor-blood (14%) pairs, consistent with antigen-driven expansion. Because sequencing covered only the TCR beta chain and unpaired alpha chains were not captured, true repertoire diversity is likely underestimated. A significantly larger repertoire fraction was made up by the top 250 clones in tumors than in blood (p = 0.039). The study included only four to six patients, and the authors note findings should be validated in a larger study. Since the samples were bulk and unsorted, there was no way to compare CD4+ and CD8+ T cell repertoires.

TRIzol reagent was used to extract blood RNA from unsorted whole blood, while the DNeasy Blood & Tissue kit provided the germline DNA. Chronic HBV infection was present in the patients, and the patients were treatment-naive at sampling. Approximately 4 milliliters of peripheral blood were collected into K2EDTA tubes before surgery. From the germline V gene, CDR1 is ENHRY and CDR2 is SYGVKD. V loses 3 bases, J loses 0 bases, and the germline ends lie 8 bases apart. Counted from cysteine to phenylalanine, this CDR3 has 14 amino acids. Here the CDR3 DNA is all that survives: 42 bases in frame from base 1. This clonotype appeared a few times. The antigen it binds to is not known. It has no much larger one-base neighbor in the sample; base qualities were not kept. Starting from approximately 500 ng total RNA, TCRbeta-specific cDNA was produced by reverse transcription with a constant-region primer and ProtoScript II reverse transcriptase. Three nested multiplex PCR rounds, following a slightly modified ARM-PCR procedure, were used to build the TCRbeta libraries. Multiplex TRBV1-TRBV30 forward primers and a Cbeta reverse primer were used in the first two PCR rounds, each of which was run for around 10 cycles. Sample barcodes and Illumina adapters were added in a final 25-cycle PCR using Deep VentR polymerase. Before sequencing, amplicons of 200-500 bp were purified from gel using a QIAquick gel extraction kit. An Illumina HiSeq 2500 was used to sequence the TCRbeta amplicons with 250-bp paired-end reads. Processing in the source paper ran as follows. Trimmomatic v0.33 was used to quality-trim the reads, and FLASH v1.2.11 was used to merge paired reads so that full CDR3 sequences could be recovered. V, D and J germline segments were assigned to the rearranged TCRbeta sequences by MiGEC v1.2.1b. Clonotype statistics and Shannon-Wiener diversity indices were calculated with VDJtools v1.0.0. To reduce sampling bias, subsequent analyses other than the diversity analysis used only the 250 most abundant clonotypes in each sample. The public reads were reanalyzed by TCRdb: fastp trimming at Q25, MiXCR alignment, in-frame beta chains only. Entries are consolidated by CDR3 protein sequence, retaining the most common genes and DNA. The V and J calls were determined by TCRdb, not by the authors. In all, the sample holds 330,000 or so distinct CDR3 sequences, and 65% of those were seen once. Jointly, the top ten make up 5% to 6.5% of the sample.

Material for sequencing was peripheral blood. The clonotype comes from a man aged 35 to 55 with primary liver carcinoma and hepatitis B virus infection. The V and J genes are TRBV10-3 and TRBJ1-1; there is no confident call for the D gene. The CDR3 protein is CAISDDFLNTEAFF. The base sequence is TGTGCCATCAGTGATGACTTTTTGAACACTGAAGCTTTCTTT.